This record covers a single T cell receptor (beta chain). What it binds is unknown. Using immunoSEQ multiplex PCR, the repertoire was profiled, and TCRdb retains in-frame clones only, with some absent. This repertoire shows 75,000 to 80,000 clones, approximately 82% found once; its top ten account for roughly 0.77%. The germline V and J ends were trimmed by 6 bases and 0 bases, with 3 bases remaining between them. Germline V gene sequence: CDR1 MNHNS, CDR2 SASEGT. This CDR3 is 12 amino acids long. The source of the sample is a study of OX40 agonist ivuxolimab in advanced cancers. In the study overall: While on treatment, patients had intravenous ivuxolimab at 0.01 to 10 mg/kg every 2 weeks. Patients with prior anti-PD-1, anti-PD-L1 or anti-CTLA-4 therapy were eligible; 40% to 45% had some. Notes on the study in general: In the 0.1 to 3.0 mg/kg range, CD4+ and CD8+ blood T cells had expanded clonally by week 6.

The sequenced sample was CD4+ or CD8+ T cells sorted from blood, obtained in a trial of the OX40 agonist ivuxolimab. The V gene is TRBV6-1, the J gene TRBJ1-5, with D unresolved. The TCR was taken from an adult with an advanced solid tumor such as melanoma, head and neck, liver or kidney cancer. CDR3 bases: TGTGCCAGCAGATTTAGCAATCAGCCCCAGCATTTT. This translates into CASRFSNQPQHF.